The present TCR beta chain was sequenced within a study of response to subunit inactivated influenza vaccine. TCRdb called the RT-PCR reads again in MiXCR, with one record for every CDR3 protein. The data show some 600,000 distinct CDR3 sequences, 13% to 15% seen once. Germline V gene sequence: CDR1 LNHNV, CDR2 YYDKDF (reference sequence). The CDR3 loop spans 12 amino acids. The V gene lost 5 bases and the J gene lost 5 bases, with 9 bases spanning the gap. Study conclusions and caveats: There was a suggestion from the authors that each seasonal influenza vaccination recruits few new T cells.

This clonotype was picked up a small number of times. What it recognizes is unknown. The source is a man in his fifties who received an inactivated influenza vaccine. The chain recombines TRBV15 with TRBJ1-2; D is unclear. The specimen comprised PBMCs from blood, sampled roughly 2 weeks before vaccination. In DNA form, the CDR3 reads TGTGCCACCAGCTCCCCGGGATATGGCTACACCTTC. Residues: CATSSPGYGYTF. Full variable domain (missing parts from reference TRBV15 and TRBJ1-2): DAMVIQNPRYQVTQFGKPVTLSCSQTLNHNVMYWYQQKSSQAPKLLFHYYDKDFNNEADTPDNFQSRRPNTSFCFLDIRSPGLGDTAMYLCATSSPGYGYTFGSGTRLTVV.